This T cell receptor (beta chain) was found in a study of blood T cell repertoires in COVID-19 (dated by TCRdb to 2018 to 2020). Notes on the research overall: Samples covering the acute and convalescent phases of COVID-19 were provided by collaborators in the United States, Italy and Spain. Samples came from the ongoing ImmuneRACE study (first 160 participants) plus 1,254 subjects from 6 global collaborators. Deeply sampled blood TCRbeta repertoires from subjects exposed to, actively infected with, or recovered from COVID-19 were included in the dataset. The prospective study material was composed of cDNA or gDNA derived from T cells, B-cell-depleted T cells, or PBMCs. The repertoires were released in a freely available public database intended as a resource for research on the immune response to SARS-CoV-2. Nearly every sample came with metadata listing a de-identified subject ID, COVID-19 status, age in years and sex. Where available, HLA class I and class II types were taken from metadata supplied by the sample provider and were not determined by assay-based typing. Here is what the overall study found, with its caveats: How much clinical and demographic metadata was included differed by source and by participant, and the metadata was provided uncurated.

TCRbeta CDR3 regions were amplified from genomic DNA by means of the immunoSEQ Assay, a bias-controlled multiplex PCR. Concerning the study's data processing: Within the assay, amplification of reference gene primers was used to estimate how many nucleated cells each sample contained. Sequence reads were collapsed and filtered to measure the absolute abundance of every unique TCRbeta CDR3 rearrangement. Productive Simpson clonality was computed per sample as the square root of Simpson's diversity index over productive rearrangements. TCRdb re-hosts the immuneACCESS table, in-frame sequences only. Its copies lack some clones; in the studies checked, an unresolved V gene accounts for under half of them, and the cause for the rest is not known. For V, J and clone size, that table is used; D and trimming come from the DNA. This sample gives some 140,000 clones in total; approximately 83% of them show up just once. Approximately 2.9% of the sample rests with the top ten.

Comment on this clone: The specificity of this receptor is unknown. One base away there is no much larger clone; base qualities are not given.

The collaborating institutions used their own protocols to collect whole blood in K2EDTA tubes. For TCRbeta analysis, collaborators shipped samples as frozen whole blood, isolated PBMCs, or DNA extracted from either of those sample types. The CDR3 spans 18 residues, from the cysteine through the phenylalanine. The entry retains the CDR3 DNA only, 54 bases that are in frame from base 1. V and J are trimmed by 4 bases and 1 base, and the gene matches miss 15 bases of the junction. The germline V gene encodes CDR1 MGHRA and CDR2 YSYEKL. The chain couples TRBV4-1 to TRBJ1-1, with TRBD1 matching 7 junction bases. The sequenced sample was peripheral blood. The receptor was derived from a woman of 80 years or more with acute or convalescent COVID-19. The CDR3 is CASSPLGQLTRPNTEAFF. The nucleotide sequence reads as follows: TGCGCCAGCAGCCCGCTGGGACAGTTAACGCGACCGAACACTGAAGCTTTCTTT.